This passage covers 21 T cell receptor beta chains from one sample sequenced in a study of OX40 agonist ivuxolimab in advanced cancers. Using immunoSEQ multiplex PCR, the repertoire was profiled, and TCRdb retains in-frame clones only, with some absent. The sample contains about 64,000 clones, about 88% of which appear only once. This sample comprised CD4+ or CD8+ T cells sorted from blood, obtained in a trial of the OX40 agonist ivuxolimab. Source of these receptors: an adult with an advanced solid tumor such as melanoma, head and neck, liver or kidney cancer.

This clone came up a few times. Other DNA sequences in the sample encode the same CDR3. The chain uses TRBV20-1 and TRBJ2-3; 7 positions match TRBD2. The length of the CDR3 is 10 residues. The J segment lost 6 bases and the V segment lost 6 bases, leaving 0 bases of the junction unmatched. Germline CDR1 DFQATT, CDR2 SNEGSKA (reference sequence). The CDR3 here is CSARGDTQYF. The CDR3 nucleotides read TGCAGTGCGCGGGGGGATACGCAGTATTTT.

The rearrangement links TRBV11-2 to TRBJ2-7; 10 bases are shared with TRBD2. J was trimmed by 3 bases and V by 5 bases; bases with no gene match: 16. CDR1 is SGHAT, CDR2 FQNNGV, per germline. This CDR3 is built from 18 residues. CDR3 region: CASSPIQRPSGGVYEQYF. CDR3 DNA sequence: TGTGCCAGCAGCCCCATACAACGTCCTAGCGGGGGAGTCTACGAGCAGTACTTC.

This chain uses TRBV2 with TRBJ2-5; a weak D match, TRBD1 (6 bases). The J call may be incorrect, as the DNA end agrees better with TRBJ2-7. CDR1 and CDR2 from the germline V gene are SNHLY and FYNNEI. The CDR3 runs to 15 residues. The CDR3: CASSTRQAKGIEQYF. The CDR3, as DNA: TGTGCCAGCAGTACCCGACAGGCCAAGGGGATCGAGCAGTACTTC.

This chain connects TRBV28 to TRBJ2-3, with 9 bases that match TRBD2. CDR3 size: 18 residues. Germline CDR1 is MDHEN and CDR2 is SYDVKM. V lost 6 bases, J lost 6 bases, and 19 bases stayed unmatched. CDR3 loop: CASRPFLGGLAGTDTQYF. The CDR3 bases are TGTGCCAGCAGACCGTTTCTGGGGGGTCTAGCGGGGACGGATACGCAGTATTTT.

This clone was seen only once. Because the CDR3's place on the DNA is in doubt, the DNA is left out and the CDR3 is given as listed by TCRdb. The genes are TRBV28 and TRBJ2-4; the table's D call TRBD2 went unverified against the DNA. The CDR3 is made up of 15 amino acids, end residues included. The germline gives CDR1 MDHEN, CDR2 SYDVKM. The CDR3 sequence is CASSSSGVDKNIQYF.

This clone came up once. This chain joins TRBV7-9 and TRBJ1-5; 8 bases are shared with TRBD1. The CDR3 is made up of 13 amino acids. V lost 5 bases to trimming and J lost 8 bases; unmatched junction nucleotides: 5. The germline V gene encodes CDR1 SEHNR and CDR2 FQNEAQ (reference sequence). The CDR3 protein is CASSKDRVEPQHF. The CDR3 nucleotides read TGTGCCAGCAGCAAGGACAGGGTGGAGCCCCAGCATTTT.

J is TRBJ2-7 and V is TRBV2, with D uncertain. CDR1 SNHLY and CDR2 FYNNEI come from the germline V gene. Trimming cost V 10 bases and J 3 bases, with 13 bases left between them. CDR3 length: 12 amino acids. CDR3 sequence reads: CAIRSSSYEQYF. Written as DNA, the CDR3 is TGTGCCATACGGTCCTCTAGCTACGAGCAGTACTTC.

The chain has TRBV12-5 and TRBJ2-2; D unclear. Germline V CDR1 and CDR2: LGHNT, FRNRAP. The CDR3 is made up of 15 amino acids. V lost 6 bases and J lost 6, with 17 bases in between. The CDR3 coding sequence is TGTGCTAGTGGATACTTGGTTTTGGGCGCCGGGGAGCTGTTTTTT. The encoded protein is CASGYLVLGAGELFF. The variable domain in full, completed from reference TRBV12-5 and TRBJ2-2, reads DARVTQTPRHKVTEMGQEVTMRCQPILGHNTVFWYRQTMMQGLELLAYFRNRAPLDDSGMPKDRFSAEMPDATLATLKIQPSEPRDSAVYFCASGYLVLGAGELFFGEGSRLTVL.

This clone has just a few counts. This chain joins TRBV7-8 and TRBJ2-7, with D maybe TRBD2 (7 bases). The CDR3 is 18 residues long. V lost 5 bases and J 2 bases, leaving 25 bases between the germline ends. Germline CDR1 SGHVS, CDR2 FQNEAQ. CDR3 amino acids: CASSQPLQWGGGTYEQYF. CDR3 bases: TGTGCCAGCAGCCAGCCACTTCAGTGGGGAGGGGGGACCTACGAGCAGTACTTC.

CDR3 nucleotide sequence: TGCGCCAGCAGCCACCTTCTCCGAGCAGGGACGTACGAGCAGTACTTC. Its translation: CASSHLLRAGTYEQYF. The rearrangement joins TRBV4-1 to TRBJ2-5; tentatively, D is TRBD1 or TRBD2 (5 bases each). The J call is doubtful: the DNA matches TRBJ2-7 better. CDR1 MGHRA and CDR2 YSYEKL come from the germline V gene. The CDR3 sequence is 16 residues long.

This clone was seen a handful of times. This chain joins TRBV28 and TRBJ2-6; D not resolved. Germline V gene sequence: CDR1 MDHEN, CDR2 SYDVKM. V dropped 9 bases and J dropped 0 bases, with 6 bases sitting between them. CDR3 length: 13 amino acids. This chain's CDR3 is CASLLSGANVLTF. The DNA for the CDR3 is TGTGCCAGTCTTCTCTCTGGGGCCAACGTCCTGACTTTC.

The chain uses TRBV7-2 and TRBJ2-5, with D tentatively TRBD1 or TRBD2 (5 bases each). The CDR3 has 14 residues. The germline CDR1 and CDR2 sequences are SGHTA and FQGNSA. V lost 1 base and J lost 2, with 8 bases in between. The CDR3 sequence: CASSLGGWQETQYF. Written as DNA, the CDR3 is TGTGCCAGCAGCTTAGGGGGGTGGCAAGAGACCCAGTACTTC.

This clone was counted between two and nine times. The V and J genes are TRBV2 and TRBJ2-7; no clear D gene. Germline CDR1 is SNHLY and CDR2 is FYNNEI. Trimming took 3 bases from V and 0 from J, leaving 3 bases between them. This CDR3 has 12 amino acids. The CDR3 loop is CASSDNSYEQYF. The CDR3, as DNA: TGTGCCAGCAGTGATAACTCCTACGAGCAGTACTTC.

J is TRBJ1-6 and V is TRBV5-5; D is uncertain. The length of the CDR3 is 14 residues. Trimming took 4 bases from V and 7 from J, leaving 12 bases between them. Germline values: CDR1 SGHKS, CDR2 YYEKEE (reference sequence). The CDR3 nucleotides read TGTGCCAGCAGCGTCGCCCAACCAAATTCACCCCTCCACTTT. Its translation is CASSVAQPNSPLHF.

The rearrangement links TRBV28 to TRBJ2-3; TRBD2 aligns across 7 bases. The length of the CDR3 is 15 residues. After removal of 5 bases from V and 0 bases from J, the junction contained 5 bases not matched to a gene. Germline assignment: CDR1 MDHEN and CDR2 SYDVKM. This CDR3 reads CASSPGGSSTDTQYF. The CDR3 nucleotides read TGTGCCAGCAGTCCCGGGGGGAGTAGCACAGATACGCAGTATTTT.

The gene calls are TRBV18 and TRBJ1-5, with a possible D match to TRBD1 (6 bases). V shed 2 bases and J shed 6 bases, with 17 bases lying between them. Germline values: CDR1 KGHSH, CDR2 LQKENI. The CDR3 is 16 residues long. CDR3 amino acids: CASSPNPTGSGQPQHF. CDR3 DNA: TGTGCCAGCTCACCAAATCCTACAGGGTCAGGTCAGCCCCAGCATTTT.

The rearrangement links TRBV7-8 to TRBJ1-1, with D possibly being TRBD1 (5 bases). The CDR3 loop spans 13 amino acids. Germline V gene data show CDR1 as SGHVS and CDR2 as FQNEAQ. Trimming cost V 1 base and J 7 bases, with 10 bases left between them. CDR3 nucleotides: TGTGCCAGCAGCTTAGGGGGCGGGAATGAAGCTTTCTTT. This codes for CASSLGGGNEAFF.

The genes are TRBV6-1 and TRBJ2-7; 7 nucleotides match TRBD1. Germline CDR1 MNHNS, CDR2 SASEGT. The junction had 4 bases not matched to a gene; V was cut back by 6 bases and J by 2 bases. This CDR3 is built from 13 residues. Here the CDR3 DNA reads TGTGCCAGCAGGCGACAGGGCCCCTACGAGCAGTACTTC. It translates to CASRRQGPYEQYF.

This clone was picked up a small number of times. The CDR3 nucleotides are TGTGCCAGCAGCCAAGGACAGGGGGGCTACGAGCAGTACTTC. It specifies CASSQGQGGYEQYF. The chain employs TRBV11-1 and TRBJ2-7; 10 bases fit TRBD1. CDR3 length: 14 amino acids. Losses at the gene ends were 5 bases for V and 3 bases for J; bases not matched to a gene: 4. Germline CDR1 reads SGHAT; CDR2 reads FQDESV (reference sequence).

The V gene is TRBV30, the J gene TRBJ2-7; tentatively, D is TRBD1 (6 bases). The germline gives CDR1 GTSNPN, CDR2 SVGIG (reference sequence). V was shortened by 3 bases and J by 6 bases, with 15 bases between the two germline ends. This CDR3 is built from 13 residues. CDR3: CAWRILGAGEQYF. As DNA, the CDR3 is TGTGCCTGGAGGATTTTGGGGGCTGGCGAGCAGTACTTC. Full variable domain (remainder filled in from reference TRBV30 and TRBJ2-7): SQTIHQWPATLVQPVGSPLSLECTVEGTSNPNLYWYRQAAGRGLQLLFYSVGIGQISSEVPQNLSASRPQDRQFILSSKKLLLSDSGFYLCAWRILGAGEQYFGPGTRLTVT.

Only one count was recorded for this clone. V gene TRBV5-1 combines with J gene TRBJ1-5; D is perhaps TRBD1 (5 bases). CDR1 is SGHRS, CDR2 YFSETQ, per germline. The CDR3 is 14 amino acids. V gave up 4 bases and J gave up 7 bases, with 15 bases separating them. The CDR3 region has the DNA TGCGCCAGCAGCCCCCGGGGGGGGTTACAGCCCCAGCATTTT. This gives the protein CASSPRGGLQPQHF.